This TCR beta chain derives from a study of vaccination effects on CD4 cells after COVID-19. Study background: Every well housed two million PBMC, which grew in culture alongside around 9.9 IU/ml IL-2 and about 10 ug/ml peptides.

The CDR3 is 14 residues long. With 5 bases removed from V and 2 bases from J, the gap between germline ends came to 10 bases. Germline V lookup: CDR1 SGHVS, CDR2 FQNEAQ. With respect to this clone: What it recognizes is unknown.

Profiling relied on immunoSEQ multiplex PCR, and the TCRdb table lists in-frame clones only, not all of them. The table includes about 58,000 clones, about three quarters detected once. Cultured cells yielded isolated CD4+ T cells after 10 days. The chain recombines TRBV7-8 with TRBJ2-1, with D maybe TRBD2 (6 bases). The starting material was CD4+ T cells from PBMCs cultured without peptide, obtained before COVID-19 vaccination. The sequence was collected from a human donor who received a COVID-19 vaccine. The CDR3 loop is CASSPGTPYNEQFF. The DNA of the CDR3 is TGTGCCAGCAGCCCCGGGACTCCCTACAATGAGCAGTTCTTC. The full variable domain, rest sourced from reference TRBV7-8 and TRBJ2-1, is GAGVSQSPRYKVAKRGQDVALRCDPISGHVSLFWYQQALGQGPEFLTYFQNEAQLDKSGLPSDRFFAERPEGSVSTLKIQRTQQEDSAVYLCASSPGTPYNEQFFGPGTRLTVL.